Following are 28 T cell receptor beta chains from one sample sequenced in a study of blood T cell repertoires in COVID-19. Assay: immunoSEQ multiplex PCR; the TCRdb copy retains only in-frame clones and omits some. The sample consists of about 190,000 clones, about four fifths of them appearing once. The sequencing sample was made of peripheral blood. The source is an older woman with active or convalescent COVID-19.

J is TRBJ2-6 and V is TRBV28; TRBD1 might be the D (6 bases). Germline CDR1 and CDR2: MDHEN and SYDVKM. The CDR3 contains 15 residues. Trimming took off 5 bases at V and 4 bases at J, with 12 bases between the two ends. The CDR3 spells CASSQQGDGANVLTF. CDR3 coding DNA: TGTGCCAGCAGTCAACAGGGCGACGGGGCCAACGTCCTGACTTTC.

This chain connects TRBV3-1 (or the pseudogene TRBV3-2) to TRBJ2-4; D call uncertain. In germline, CDR1 is LGHDT, CDR2 YNNKEL (reference sequence). The CDR3 sequence is 13 residues long. Trimming took off 0 bases at V and 7 bases at J, with 7 bases between the two ends. This CDR3 reads CASSQDPGNIQYF. The CDR3 DNA reads TGTGCCAGCAGCCAAGATCCCGGTAACATTCAGTACTTC.

This clone occurred a few times. The chain's CDR3 is CASSQAAGLAGTQETQYF. CDR3 DNA: TGCGCCAGCAGCCAGGCCGCGGGACTAGCGGGAACGCAAGAGACCCAGTACTTC. The gene calls are TRBV4-1 and TRBJ2-5; 13 bases align to TRBD2. V shed 3 bases, J shed 2 bases, and the junction held 9 bases outside the gene matches. Germline CDR1 reads MGHRA; CDR2 reads YSYEKL. The CDR3 sequence is 18 residues long.

In DNA form, the CDR3 reads TGTAACGATACAGGGTCCCATCAGCCCCAGCATTTT. Its protein is CNDTGSHQPQHF. This sequence joins TRBV6-4 and TRBJ1-5; D is perhaps TRBD1 (6 bases). The germline gives CDR1 MRHNA, CDR2 SNTAGT. This CDR3 contains 12 residues.

V gene TRBV3-1 (or the pseudogene TRBV3-2) combines with J gene TRBJ1-1; D is uncertain. Germline V CDR1 and CDR2: LGHDT, YNNKEL (reference sequence). The CDR3 has 15 amino acids. Trimming shortened V by 5 bases and J by 3 bases, and 16 bases separated the two germline ends. This CDR3 reads CASSSGRRYDTEAFF. Written as DNA, the CDR3 is TGTGCCAGCAGCTCGGGTCGGCGATACGACACTGAAGCTTTCTTT.

The CDR3: CASSLRPGATYEQYF. CDR3 DNA sequence: TGCGCCAGCAGCTTGAGGCCGGGAGCAACCTACGAGCAGTACTTC. The V and J genes are TRBV5-1 and TRBJ2-7; D is perhaps TRBD2 (6 bases). The CDR3 length is 15 residues. V was trimmed by 1 base and J by 2 bases, leaving 13 bases between them. Germline V CDR1 and CDR2: SGHRS, YFSETQ.

The J gene is TRBJ2-5, the V gene TRBV5-1; 7 nucleotides line up with TRBD2. Germline values: CDR1 SGHRS, CDR2 YFSETQ. The V gene end was trimmed by 7 bases and the J gene end by 5 bases; junction bases not matched to a gene: 2. The CDR3 consists of 11 residues. CDR3 coding DNA: TGCGCCAGCCTGCGGGGGGAGACCCAGTACTTC. This codes for CASLRGETQYF.

The genes are TRBV27 and TRBJ1-1; maybe TRBD1 (5 bases). The CDR3 totals 14 residues. CDR1 is MNHEY, CDR2 SMNVEV, per germline (reference sequence). The V gene lost 2 bases and the J gene lost 1 base, with 8 bases spanning the gap. CDR3 nucleotide sequence: TGTGCCAGCAGTTTAATCGGGGGGAACACTGAAGCTTTCTTT. Amino acid sequence: CASSLIGGNTEAFF.

In its sample, this clone was seen a few times. This chain uses TRBV6-6 with TRBJ2-1, with 11 nucleotides matching TRBD2. V shed 5 bases, J shed 9 bases, and the junction held 15 bases outside the gene matches. The germline V gene has CDR1 MNHNY and CDR2 SVGAGI (reference sequence). The CDR3 loop spans 17 amino acids. CDR3 amino acids: CASSRGTVLAGVLEQFF. The CDR3 DNA reads TGTGCCAGCAGTCGGGGGACCGTACTAGCGGGAGTACTTGAGCAGTTCTTC.

This clone was found once. The chain combines TRBV28 with TRBJ1-5; a possible D gene is TRBD1 (6 bases). The CDR3 contains 16 residues. Germline-derived CDR1 and CDR2 are MDHEN and SYDVKM. Trimming removed 7 bases from V and 6 bases from J, with 22 bases in between. The CDR3 DNA is TGTGCCAGCACCCTCGAGTTGGGGGCGGGGGCTCAGCCCCAGCATTTT. As protein: CASTLELGAGAQPQHF.

The chain uses TRBV3-1 (or the pseudogene TRBV3-2) and TRBJ2-1, with TRBD2 identical over 10 bases. This CDR3 is 18 amino acids long. Germline CDR1 LGHDT, CDR2 YNNKEL (reference sequence). V lost 0 bases and J lost 2; bases outside the gene matches: 7. DNA of the CDR3: TGTGCCAGCAGCCAAGATCCTAGCGGGAGTCCCCCCTACAATGAGCAGTTCTTC. It encodes CASSQDPSGSPPYNEQFF.

V usage is TRBV29-1 and J usage is TRBJ2-1, with D perhaps matching TRBD2 (5 bases). The CDR3 totals 13 residues. Germline loops: CDR1 SQVTM, CDR2 ANQGSEA. CDR3 region: CGQRSGLYNEQFF. The CDR3 DNA reads TGCGGCCAGCGGAGCGGACTTTACAATGAGCAGTTCTTC.

The rearrangement links TRBV3-1 (or the pseudogene TRBV3-2) to TRBJ2-6; 15 bases agree with TRBD2. Germline V gene data show CDR1 as LGHDT and CDR2 as YNNKEL (reference sequence). V trimming: 5 bases; J trimming: 1 base; junction bases outside the gene matches: 3. The CDR3 covers 18 residues. DNA of the CDR3: TGTGCCAGCAGCACGGGACTAGCGGGAGGATCTGGGGCCAACGTCCTGACTTTC. This codes for CASSTGLAGGSGANVLTF.

The chain has TRBV5-6 and TRBJ2-7; the D gene is possibly TRBD2 (6 bases). V was pared by 0 bases and J by 2 bases, with 15 bases between. This CDR3 has 16 residues. CDR1 SGHDT and CDR2 YYEEEE come from the germline V gene. The CDR3 protein is CASSLAATSRPYEQYF. In DNA form, the CDR3 reads TGTGCCAGCAGCTTGGCCGCTACTAGCAGACCCTACGAGCAGTACTTC. Drawing the rest from reference TRBV5-6 and TRBJ2-7, the complete variable domain is DAGVTQSPTHLIKTRGQQVTLRCSPKSGHDTVSWYQQALGQGPQFIFQYYEEEERQRGNFPDRFSGHQFPNYSSELNVNALLLGDSALYLCASSLAATSRPYEQYFGPGTRLTVT.

J is TRBJ2-5 and V is TRBV6-1; 7 nucleotides align to TRBD2. The V gene end was trimmed by 0 bases and the J gene end by 5 bases; junction bases not matched to a gene: 6. Germline lookup yields CDR1 MNHNS and CDR2 SASEGT. This CDR3 comprises 15 residues. DNA of the CDR3: TGTGCCAGCAGTGAAGCGAGGTGGGAGGGCGAGACCCAGTACTTC. Encoded protein: CASSEARWEGETQYF.

The V call is TRBV5-1, the J call TRBJ2-1, with 8 bases identical to TRBD1. The V gene's germline CDR1 is SGHRS and CDR2 YFSETQ. The CDR3 length is 17 residues. Trimming at V came to 4 bases and at J to 0 bases, leaving 9 bases not matched to a gene. The chain's CDR3 is CASSAGTGPISYNEQFF. In DNA, the CDR3 is TGCGCCAGCAGCGCTGGGACAGGACCCATCTCCTACAATGAGCAGTTCTTC.

This rearrangement joins TRBV28 to TRBJ2-7; TRBD1 might be the D (6 bases). Trimming took 5 bases from V and 7 from J, leaving 15 bases between them. From germline, CDR1 is MDHEN and CDR2 SYDVKM. The CDR3 spans 13 residues. The CDR3 sequence is CASSTTTGLEQYF. The CDR3 nucleotides are TGTGCCAGCAGTACCACTACAGGGTTGGAGCAGTACTTC.

The genes are TRBV6-6 and TRBJ1-5; 9 nucleotides match TRBD1. The CDR3 loop spans 14 amino acids. After removal of 4 bases from V and 7 bases from J, the junction contained 5 bases not matched to a gene. CDR1 is MNHNY, CDR2 SVGAGI, per germline (reference sequence). CDR3 region: CASSWGQGTQPQHF. CDR3 coding DNA: TGTGCCAGCAGTTGGGGACAGGGAACCCAGCCCCAGCATTTT.

This rearrangement joins TRBV6-5 to TRBJ2-7, with D tentatively TRBD1 (5 bases). V shed 6 bases and J shed 3 bases, with 12 bases lying between them. The CDR3 sequence is 13 residues long. Germline values: CDR1 MNHEY, CDR2 SVGAGI. The CDR3 region is CASSRSQGYEQYF. As DNA, the CDR3 is TGTGCCAGCAGCCGATCCCAGGGCTACGAGCAGTACTTC.

CDR3 protein: CSASSSLTGELFF. The CDR3 DNA is TGCAGTGCTAGTTCCTCCTTAACCGGGGAGCTGTTTTTT. The V gene is TRBV20-1, the J gene TRBJ2-2; D gene ambiguous. Germline CDR1 and CDR2: DFQATT and SNEGSKA (reference sequence). V lost 3 bases and J 5 bases, leaving 10 bases between the germline ends. The CDR3 is made up of 13 amino acids.

J is TRBJ1-1 and V is TRBV6-6; 7 bases are a match to TRBD1. The CDR3 is 14 amino acids. After removal of 10 bases from V and 0 bases from J, the junction contained 8 bases not matched to a gene. The V gene's germline CDR1 is MNHNY and CDR2 SVGAGI (reference sequence). CDR3 amino acids: CATEKQGLNTEAFF. As DNA, the CDR3 is TGTGCCACCGAAAAACAGGGGCTGAACACTGAAGCTTTCTTT.

The chain joins TRBV19 to TRBJ1-5; no clear D. Trimming stripped 3 bases from V and 4 bases from J, with 7 bases between. CDR3 length: 13 residues. Germline V gene lookup returns CDR1 LNHDA and CDR2 SQIVND (reference sequence). The CDR3, as DNA: TGTGCCAGTAGTATTCTCAGAAATCAGCCCCAGCATTTT. It translates to CASSILRNQPQHF. Using reference TRBV19 and TRBJ1-5 for the parts outside the CDR3, the full variable domain is DGGITQSPKYLFRKEGQNVTLSCEQNLNHDAMYWYRQDPGQGLRLIYYSQIVNDFQKGDIAEGYSVSREKKESFPLTVTSAQKNPTAFYLCASSILRNQPQHFGDGTRLSIL.

This clone was observed a single time. V usage is TRBV5-4 and J usage is TRBJ2-1, with D possibly being TRBD2 (5 bases). CDR1 is SGHNT and CDR2 is YYREEE in the germline V gene (reference sequence). V was pared by 0 bases and J by 11 bases, with 12 bases between. This CDR3 comprises 13 residues. The CDR3 nucleotides read TGTGCCAGCAGCTTGGGGAGTGACTACAAGCAGTTCTTC. It yields the protein CASSLGSDYKQFF. The complete variable domain, with remaining parts taken from reference TRBV5-4 and TRBJ2-1, reads ETGVTQSPTHLIKTRGQQVTLRCSSQSGHNTVSWYQQALGQGPQFIFQYYREEENGRGNFPPRFSGLQFPNYSSELNVNALELDDSALYLCASSLGSDYKQFFGPGTRLTVL.

The V and J genes are TRBV7-3 and TRBJ1-1, with no clear D. Deletions cut 5 bases from V and 5 bases from J, with 18 bases between. This CDR3 spans 15 amino acids. Germline lookup yields CDR1 SGHTA and CDR2 FQGTGA. The CDR3 is CASSQTGKRRTEAFF. CDR3 DNA sequence: TGTGCCAGCAGCCAGACGGGGAAAAGAAGAACTGAAGCTTTCTTT.

This clone was seen a few times. The chain carries TRBV25-1 and TRBJ2-7; 7 bases align to TRBD1. Germline V gene data show CDR1 as MGHDK and CDR2 as SYGVNS. CDR3 length equals 16 residues. V lost 2 bases and J lost 2; bases outside the gene matches: 9. The CDR3 coding sequence is TGTGCCAGCAGTGAAGGAAGGGGGCGAGGAACCTACGAGCAGTACTTC. This codes for CASSEGRGRGTYEQYF.

This chain links TRBV5-4 with TRBJ2-1; the match to TRBD2 covers 11 bases. Germline V CDR1 and CDR2: SGHNT, YYREEE (reference sequence). The V segment lost 7 bases and the J segment 5 bases; nucleotides outside the gene matches: 8. This CDR3 has 15 amino acids. Written as DNA, the CDR3 is TGTGCCAGCTCTTTGACTAGCGGGATAAACAATGAGCAGTTCTTC. It codes for CASSLTSGINNEQFF.

The chain combines TRBV2 with TRBJ1-2, with a possible D match to TRBD1 (6 bases). The length of the CDR3 is 13 residues. In germline, CDR1 is SNHLY, CDR2 FYNNEI. Trimming stripped 4 bases from V and 8 bases from J, with 14 bases between. CDR3 sequence reads: CASSGQGLRGYTF. DNA of the CDR3: TGTGCCAGCAGTGGGCAGGGGCTTCGAGGCTACACCTTC.

This chain connects TRBV11-2 to TRBJ2-3; 11 bases agree with TRBD2. V shed 5 bases and J 7 bases; nucleotides not matched to a gene: 11. This CDR3 is 16 amino acids long. Germline CDR1 SGHAT, CDR2 FQNNGV. For the CDR3, the DNA is TGTGCCAGCAGCGTACCGGGACTAGCGGACTCTCATACGCAGTATTTT. This codes for CASSVPGLADSHTQYF.